This is a list of T cell receptor beta chains from one sample in a study of cytomegalovirus exposure and HLA in healthy donors. Some clones are missing from TCRdb's copy, which holds only in-frame ones; the method was immunoSEQ multiplex PCR. The listing contains about 200,000 clones. Input material: PBMCs. The receptor set was obtained from a man aged 30-40 years in good health and CMV-seronegative. Each CDR3 is given with its conserved first and last residue. A D gene is named only where the DNA matches it firmly.

>TRBJ1-4|NA|TRBV4-1
TGCGCCAGCAGCCAAGATCTTTGGTCCGCAGGGGAGGGGGAAAAACTGTTTTTT
CASSQDLWSAGEGEKLFF
>TRBJ2-7|TRBD2|TRBV10-3
TGTGCCACGGCTGGAGGGGCGGGAGGGTCCTACGAGCAGTACTTC
CATAGGAGGSYEQYF
>TRBJ1-2|TRBD1|TRBV20-1
TGCACGGCGGACAGGGAGGGTGGCTACACCTTC
CTADREGGYTF
>TRBJ2-2|TRBD1|TRBV29-1
TGCAGCGTTCCCGACAGGGCGGACGGGGAGCTGTTTTTT
CSVPDRADGELFF
>TRBJ1-5|TRBD1|TRBV6-1
TGTGCCAGCAGTGGGGACAGGGGTGGCAATCAGCCCCAGCATTTT
CASSGDRGGNQPQHF
>TRBJ1-2|NA|TRBV7-9
TGTGCCAGCAGGGACAGAACTAACTATGGCTACACCTTC
CASRDRTNYGYTF
>TRBJ1-5|NA|TRBV4-3
TGCGCCAGCAGCCAATCGTTTACTAGGGGGAATCAGCCCCAGCATTTT
CASSQSFTRGNQPQHF
>TRBJ1-4|NA|TRBV28
TGTGCCAGCAGTAGCGCCCCAACTAATGAAAAACTGTTTTTT
CASSSAPTNEKLFF
>TRBJ2-7|NA|TRBV27
TGTGCCAGCAGTTTTACAGGGGAGGTCAACGAGCAGTACTTC
CASSFTGEVNEQYF
>TRBJ2-7|NA|TRBV25-1
TGTGCCAGCAGTGAATATGGCGGCCCCTACGAGCAGTACTTC
CASSEYGGPYEQYF
>TRBJ1-5|NA|TRBV10-3
TGTGCCACCTCCCCCGGACAAAGCAATCAGCCCCAGCATTTT
CATSPGQSNQPQHF
>TRBJ2-5|TRBD2|TRBV27
TGTGCCAGCAGTTTCGCGGGAGTTAGCGAGACCCAGTACTTC
CASSFAGVSETQYF
>TRBJ1-1|TRBD1|TRBV4-1
TGCGCCAGCAGCCAGAGACCCACAGGGGACACTGAAGCTTTCTTT
CASSQRPTGDTEAFF
>TRBJ2-3|TRBD2|TRBV11-2
TGTGCCAGCAGAATACCCGTCGGACTAGCGGGAGGGTCAGGGGATACGCAGTATTTT
CASRIPVGLAGGSGDTQYF
>TRBJ2-7|NA|TRBV27
TGTGCCAGCAGACAATTAACAGGGTTTCTGGACGAGCAGTACTTC
CASRQLTGFLDEQYF
>TRBJ1-4|TRBD1|TRBV7-2
TGTGCCAGCAGCCCGCTCGGACAGGGATCAGGTGAAAAACTGTTTTTT
CASSPLGQGSGEKLFF
>TRBJ2-3|TRBD2|TRBV7-2
TGTGCCAGCAGCTCTCAAGCGGGAGTAGGGACAGATACGCAGTATTTT
CASSSQAGVGTDTQYF
>TRBJ1-1|NA|TRBV7-3
TGTGCCAGCGGAACAGGGCTGAACACTGAAGCTTTCTTT
CASGTGLNTEAFF
>TRBJ1-1|NA|TRBV7-8
TGTGCCAGCAGCCTCCGGGAGTATAGTACCGCGGGGGTGAACACTGAAGCTTTCTTT
CASSLREYSTAGVNTEAFF
>TRBJ1-2|NA|TRBV11-3
TGTGCCAGCAGCTTAGCCCAAGCGGCACCTGGGTATGGCTACACCTTC
CASSLAQAAPGYGYTF
>TRBJ1-2|TRBD1|TRBV19
TGTGCCAGTGGCCCACAGGGGGCCAACTATGGCTACACCTTC
CASGPQGANYGYTF
>TRBJ2-1|TRBD2|TRBV7-3
TGTGCCAGCAGCCTCAGCGGGAGTCCCATAGTGGTTCAGTTCTTC
CASSLSGSPIVVQFF
>TRBJ1-3|NA|TRBV5-1
TGCGCCAGCAGCTTGCCAGGATCTGGAAACACCATATATTTT
CASSLPGSGNTIYF
>TRBJ2-7|NA|TRBV7-8
TGTGCCAGCACCCCCATCTCGGGCTACGAGCAGTACTTC
CASTPISGYEQYF
>TRBJ1-2|TRBD1|TRBV19
TGTGCCAGTAGTATCGCGACAGGGGGCGACTATGGCTACACCTTC
CASSIATGGDYGYTF
>TRBJ2-7|TRBD2|TRBV10-1
TGCGCCAGCAGTGAGACGCCTAGCGGGAGTCGGTACGAGCAGTACTTC
CASSETPSGSRYEQYF
>TRBJ1-2|NA|TRBV7-2
TGTGCCAGCAGCTTAGGCAGGGCCTATGGCTACACCTTC
CASSLGRAYGYTF
>TRBJ2-7|TRBD1|TRBV9
TGTGCCAGCAGCAATCGCCGGGACAGGGGATACGAGCAGTACTTC
CASSNRRDRGYEQYF
>TRBJ2-1|TRBD2|TRBV7-9
TGTGCCAGCAGCTTAGATTCGGGACTAGCCGGCAATGAGCAGTTCTTC
CASSLDSGLAGNEQFF
>TRBJ1-1|NA|TRBV27
TGTGCCAGCAGTCTAGGACTCACGTTTGGCACTGAAGCTTTCTTT
CASSLGLTFGTEAFF
>TRBJ2-7|TRBD2|TRBV7-8
TGTGCCAGCAGCTTAGCGAGGGCAGGGAGGGCCTACGAGCAGTACTTC
CASSLARAGRAYEQYF
>TRBJ2-7|NA|TRBV28
TGTGCCAGCACCCACTCAGGGGCCGAGCAGTACTTC
CASTHSGAEQYF
>TRBJ2-7|NA|TRBV30
TGTGCCTGGAGTAGACAGTCCTACGAGCAGTACTTC
CAWSRQSYEQYF
>TRBJ2-4|NA|TRBV5-7
TGTGCCAGCAGGGGCTGTCAGCAAGCCAAAAACATTCAGTACTTC
CASRGCQQAKNIQYF
>TRBJ1-1|NA|TRBV6-1
TGTGCCAGCAGTGAAGGGGTCGGGCGGGGGGGGAACACTGAAGCTTTCTTT
CASSEGVGRGGNTEAFF
>TRBJ2-2|NA|TRBV5-1
TGCGCCAGCACGCTGGGGGCGCAGGGTACCGGGGAGCTGTTTTTT
CASTLGAQGTGELFF
>TRBJ1-1|NA|TRBV7-9
TGTGCCAGCAGCCGACAGGCTAACACTGAAGCTTTCTTT
CASSRQANTEAFF
>TRBJ2-6|NA|TRBV7-9
TGTGCCAGCAGCTTAAAGGGAGGTTGGGCCAACGTCCTGACTTTC
CASSLKGGWANVLTF
>TRBJ2-1|NA|TRBV1
TGCACCAGCGACCCAGGTGAAGAGCAGTTCTTC
CTSDPGEEQFF
>TRBJ2-7|NA|TRBV19
TGTGCCAGTAGATCGGGGAGTGGCGAGCAGTACTTC
CASRSGSGEQYF
>TRBJ2-7|TRBD2|TRBV6-5
TGTGCCAGCAGTTACTCGAGACTAGCGGGAGCCTACGAGCAGTACTTC
CASSYSRLAGAYEQYF
>TRBJ2-3|NA|TRBV19
TGTGCCAGTATTGATCTGGCGGCGGATACGCAGTATTTT
CASIDLAADTQYF
>TRBJ2-2|NA|TRBV10-3
TGTGCCATCAAGACTTTCACCGGGGAGCTGTTTTTT
CAIKTFTGELFF
>TRBJ1-5|TRBD1|TRBV7-9
TGTGCCAGCAGCTTCTACTTGGGACAGGTTTATAGCAATCAGCCCCAGCATTTT
CASSFYLGQVYSNQPQHF
>TRBJ1-1|TRBD1|TRBV5-4
TGTGCCAGCAGCACCCGGGACAGGAGCCTTGAAGCTTTCTTT
CASSTRDRSLEAFF
>TRBJ2-1|NA|TRBV2
TGTGCCATCATTCTTGGGGGGGCGATGAGGAATGAGCAGTTCTTC
CAIILGGAMRNEQFF
>TRBJ2-3|TRBD1|TRBV2
TGTGCCAGCATGAGGACAGGGATTTTTGATACGCAGTATTTT
CASMRTGIFDTQYF
>TRBJ1-5|TRBD1|TRBV27
TGTGCCAGCAGTCCCGGGACAGGATACAATCAGCCCCAGCATTTT
CASSPGTGYNQPQHF
>TRBJ2-4|NA|TRBV6-6
TGTGCCAGCAGTTCGCGTAGCGCAGACAAAAACATTCAGTACTTC
CASSSRSADKNIQYF
>TRBJ2-2|NA|TRBV5-1
TGCGCCAGCAGCCCCGCTCATAGGGGGAAGAACACCGGGGAGCTGTTTTTT
CASSPAHRGKNTGELFF
>TRBJ1-1|NA|TRBV28
TGTGCCAGCAGTTTAGCCAACGGGAACACTGAAGCTTTCTTT
CASSLANGNTEAFF
>TRBJ1-4|TRBD1|TRBV5-1
TGTGCCAGCGGCTGGGGACAGGGTAGTAGCGAACTGTTTTTT
CASGWGQGSSELFF
>TRBJ1-2|NA|TRBV9
TGTGCCAGCAGCGTAGGGGGGGGAACCTATGGCTACACCTTC
CASSVGGGTYGYTF
>TRBJ1-4|NA|TRBV11-2
TGTGCCAGCAGCTTTCGGCCAGGGCTAAATGAAAAACTGTTTTTT
CASSFRPGLNEKLFF
>TRBJ2-7|TRBD1|TRBV6-4
TGTGCCAGCAGTGACTCTGTGACAGGGGTATACGAGCAGTACTTC
CASSDSVTGVYEQYF
>TRBJ1-3|NA|TRBV7-3
TGTGCCAGCAGCTTTAACGGGGACACCATATATTTT
CASSFNGDTIYF
>TRBJ2-6|NA|TRBV4-2
TGTGCCAGCAGCCAAGAGGGACACTCTGGGGCCAACGTCCTGACTTTC
CASSQEGHSGANVLTF
>TRBJ2-2|TRBD1|TRBV11-3
TGTGCCAGCAGCTCGAGACAGGGGGCGGTCGGGGAGCTGTTTTTT
CASSSRQGAVGELFF
>TRBJ2-1|TRBD2|TRBV11-2
TGTGCCAGCAGCCCTCGAACGGGAGGGTACAATGAGCAGTTCTTC
CASSPRTGGYNEQFF